A single sample is the source of the 10 T cell receptor beta chains below, sequenced in a study of T cell responses to AZD1222 COVID-19 vaccine. Method: immunoSEQ multiplex PCR; TCRdb's copy keeps in-frame clones and lacks some. The table lists 60,000 to 75,000 clones, around four fifths of them singletons. This sample comprised peripheral blood, obtained 28 days after the second AZD1222 dose. These receptors came from an adult who received the AZD1222 COVID-19 vaccine.

V is TRBV7-2 and J is TRBJ1-1; 9 bases are a match to TRBD1. The CDR3 has 15 amino acids. Losses at the gene ends were 5 bases for V and 4 bases for J; bases not matched to a gene: 8. Germline-derived CDR1 and CDR2 are SGHTA and FQGNSA. The CDR3 spells CASSPQGASGTEAFF. In DNA, the CDR3 is TGTGCCAGCAGCCCACAGGGGGCGTCTGGCACTGAAGCTTTCTTT.

By share, this clone counts as medium-sized (0.01 to 0.1%). This sequence joins TRBV11-2 and TRBJ1-6; 9 bases are a match to TRBD1. CDR1 is SGHAT and CDR2 is FQNNGV in the germline V gene. The CDR3 consists of 14 residues. With 5 bases clipped from V and 13 bases from J, the junction kept 9 bases outside the gene matches. The DNA for the CDR3 is TGTGCCAGCAGCGCCGGGACAGGGCTTTCCCCCCTCCACTTT. Translating gives CASSAGTGLSPLHF.

The gene calls are TRBV6-5 and TRBJ2-5, with D maybe TRBD1 (5 bases). The CDR3 has 16 amino acids. From germline, CDR1 is MNHEY and CDR2 SVGAGI. Trimming shortened V by 4 bases and J by 7 bases, and 22 bases separated the two germline ends. The CDR3, as DNA: TGTGCCAGCAGTTCAAAAGGACACGGTCGTTTCGGGACCCAGTACTTC. It is translated as CASSSKGHGRFGTQYF.

The genes are TRBV10-2 and TRBJ2-5, with D possibly being TRBD1 (5 bases). This CDR3 region has 14 residues. Germline assignment: CDR1 WSHSY and CDR2 SAAADI. The V gene lost 4 bases and the J gene lost 5 bases, with 14 bases spanning the gap. This chain's CDR3 is CASSVARVEETQYF. In nucleotides, the CDR3 is TGCGCCAGCAGTGTCGCCAGGGTGGAGGAGACCCAGTACTTC.

V gene TRBV3-1 (or the pseudogene TRBV3-2) combines with J gene TRBJ2-1; 10 nucleotides match TRBD2. The length of the CDR3 is 20 residues. Germline V CDR1 and CDR2: LGHDT, YNNKEL (reference sequence). Trimming at V came to 0 bases and at J to 0 bases, leaving 11 bases not matched to a gene. In nucleotides, the CDR3 is TGTGCCAGCAGCCAAGATCCCCTAGCGGGGGAATCCATCTCCTACAATGAGCAGTTCTTC. As protein: CASSQDPLAGESISYNEQFF.

This rearrangement joins TRBV12-3 or TRBV12-4 to TRBJ1-5; D is uncertain. V was trimmed by 3 bases and J by 3 bases, leaving 6 bases between them. The CDR3 is 13 amino acids. CDR3 bases: TGTGCCAGCAGTTTCGACAACAATCAGCCCCAGCATTTT. Translating it yields CASSFDNNQPQHF.

The chain recombines TRBV12-5 with TRBJ1-4; tentative D call: TRBD1 (6 bases). The CDR3 loop spans 14 amino acids. Per the germline V gene, CDR1 is LGHNT and CDR2 is FRNRAP. Trimming cost V 9 bases and J 6 bases, with 17 bases left between them. CDR3 DNA sequence: TGTGCTAGCCCTCCCGACAGGCAGGATGAAAAACTGTTTTTT. It translates to CASPPDRQDEKLFF. The full variable domain, in which reference TRBV12-5 and TRBJ1-4 provide the parts outside the CDR3, is DARVTQTPRHKVTEMGQEVTMRCQPILGHNTVFWYRQTMMQGLELLAYFRNRAPLDDSGMPKDRFSAEMPDATLATLKIQPSEPRDSAVYFCASPPDRQDEKLFFGSGTQLSVL.

This chain joins TRBV7-2 and TRBJ1-5; D perhaps matches TRBD1 (6 bases). V was trimmed by 5 bases and J by 4 bases, leaving 15 bases between them. Germline CDR1 reads SGHTA; CDR2 reads FQGNSA. This CDR3 has 15 residues. The CDR3 region is CASSAQPGQNQPQHF. The CDR3 DNA sequence: TGTGCCAGCAGCGCTCAACCAGGACAGAATCAGCCCCAGCATTTT. The full variable domain, rest sourced from reference TRBV7-2 and TRBJ1-5, is GAGVSQSPSNKVTEKGKDVELRCDPISGHTALYWYRQSLGQGLEFLIYFQGNSAPDKSGLPSDRFSAERTGGSVSTLTIQRTQQEDSAVYLCASSAQPGQNQPQHFGDGTRLSIL.

This chain connects TRBV10-3 to TRBJ1-6, with 10 bases that match TRBD1. The germline V gene has CDR1 ENHRY and CDR2 SYGVKD. The CDR3 loop spans 19 amino acids. The V gene end was trimmed by 10 bases and the J gene end by 9 bases; junction bases not matched to a gene: 24. In DNA form, the CDR3 reads TGTGCCACCTCCTTCATGGGACAGGGGACCACTACGGGAAGTTCACCCCTCCACTTT. It yields the protein CATSFMGQGTTTGSSPLHF.

The rearrangement uses TRBV5-8 and TRBJ2-1; D may correspond to TRBD1 or TRBD2 (6 bases each). The CDR3 totals 11 residues. V dropped 4 bases and J dropped 12 bases, with 11 bases sitting between them. Germline CDR1 SGHTS, CDR2 YDEGEE. CDR3 in DNA: TGTGCCAGCAGCGGGGGGCAATGGCAGTTCTTC. Protein sequence: CASSGGQWQFF.